Listed below are T cell receptor beta chains from one sample, sequenced in a study of patients and donors after allogeneic stem cell transplantation. Using its own MiXCR run on the RT-PCR reads, TCRdb lists one record per CDR3 protein. The sample includes hundreds of thousands of distinct CDR3 sequences, 16% of them seen just once. What was sequenced was blood, either unsorted or a sorted T cell fraction (not recorded which). Receptors were obtained from a human donor who was either an allogeneic HSCT recipient or a stem cell or donor lymphocyte infusion donor (not recorded which). It is not recorded whose cells these are; they may come from a transplant donor. Both conserved end residues are part of each CDR3.

J	V	CDR3
TRBJ2-1	TRBV3-1	CASSQEAVTTYSYNEQFF
TRBJ1-3	TRBV12-3/TRBV12-4	CASSFANTIYF
TRBJ2-1	TRBV9	CASSPRPSTGIHEQFF
TRBJ2-1	TRBV6-1	CASRGGTDRLNEQFF
TRBJ1-1	TRBV12-3/TRBV12-4	CASSLEPGVRGTEAFF
TRBJ1-1	TRBV7-9	CASRGTAWNTEAFF
TRBJ2-6	TRBV6-1	CASSELVLIAANVLTF
TRBJ2-3	TRBV5-5	CASSSGPGTQYF
TRBJ1-2	TRBV2	CASRVRDTLGYTF
TRBJ2-3	TRBV29-1	CSVEFWARHSPSTDTQYF
TRBJ2-3	TRBV2	CASRPGQPRADTQYF
TRBJ2-7	TRBV12-3/TRBV12-4	CASSLRIGEQYF
TRBJ1-3	TRBV4-3	CASSQDIGVGNTIYF
TRBJ1-2	TRBV2	CASGRETPKGYTF
TRBJ1-2	TRBV7-2	CASSLLNLRDPLVPTF
TRBJ2-2	TRBV7-3	CASSFEGGRIGELFF
TRBJ1-2	TRBV27	CASSGTGSGYTF
TRBJ2-2	TRBV5-1	CASSMLILGAANTGELFF
TRBJ1-5	TRBV28	CASRSDLKVGNQPQHF
TRBJ2-3	TRBV6-2/TRBV6-3	CASSRGHLPSRTDTQYF
TRBJ2-5	TRBV5-1	CASSHAEGTQYF
TRBJ1-1	TRBV12-3/TRBV12-4	CASSSPTARYMNTEAFF
TRBJ1-2	TRBV5-6	CASSARDRVIHGYTF
TRBJ2-5	TRBV29-1	CSVDWREETQYF
TRBJ2-2	TRBV7-2	CASSSSGIYTGELFF
TRBJ2-3	TRBV3-1	CASSQRLAGLTDTQYF
TRBJ2-1	TRBV20-1	CSAGTGGHYNEQFF
TRBJ2-5	TRBV4-2	CASSPRALQETQYF
TRBJ2-7	TRBV5-8	CASSLGTTRGLEQYF
TRBJ2-4	TRBV25-1	CASSPGKNIQYF
TRBJ1-1	TRBV5-1	CASSFKRGDTEAFF
TRBJ2-1	TRBV16	CASSQLGGKVEGEQFF
TRBJ1-2	TRBV5-1	CASSWSTENYGYTF
TRBJ2-3	TRBV20-1	CSAEVIAGGPDTQYF
TRBJ2-7	TRBV20-1	CSAPAGFQRSSYEQYF
TRBJ2-7	TRBV12-3/TRBV12-4	CASSLSRAVEQYF
TRBJ1-1	TRBV6-2/TRBV6-3	CASSYRSAEAFF
TRBJ1-5	TRBV20-1	CSARADRNYQPQHF
TRBJ2-1	TRBV20-1	CSASTENEQFF
TRBJ1-3	TRBV5-5	CASSFLAGSSPSGNTIYF
TRBJ2-1	TRBV12-3/TRBV12-4	CASSLTQGPGYNEQFF
TRBJ2-7	TRBV4-1	CASSLGDNEQYF
TRBJ2-3	TRBV4-1	CASSQGRGQGADTQYF
TRBJ1-2	TRBV12-3/TRBV12-4	CASSLDGSSYTF
TRBJ1-3	TRBV5-1	CASSPGLLTGSTIYF
TRBJ1-1	TRBV6-5	CASSLWGFMNTEAFF